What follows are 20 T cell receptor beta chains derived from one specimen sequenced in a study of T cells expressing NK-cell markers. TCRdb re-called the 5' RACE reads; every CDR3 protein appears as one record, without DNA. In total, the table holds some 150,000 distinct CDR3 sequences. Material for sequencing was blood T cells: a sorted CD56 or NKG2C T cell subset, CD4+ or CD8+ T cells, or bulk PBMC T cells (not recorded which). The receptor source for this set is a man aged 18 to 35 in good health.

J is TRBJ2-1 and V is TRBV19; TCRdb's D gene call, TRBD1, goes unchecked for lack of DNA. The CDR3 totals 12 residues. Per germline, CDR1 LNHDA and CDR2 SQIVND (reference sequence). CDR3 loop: CASSDRANEQFF. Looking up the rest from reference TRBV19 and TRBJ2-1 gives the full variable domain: DGGITQSPKYLFRKEGQNVTLSCEQNLNHDAMYWYRQDPGQGLRLIYYSQIVNDFQKGDIAEGYSVSREKKESFPLTVTSAQKNPTAFYLCASSDRANEQFFGPGTRLTVL.

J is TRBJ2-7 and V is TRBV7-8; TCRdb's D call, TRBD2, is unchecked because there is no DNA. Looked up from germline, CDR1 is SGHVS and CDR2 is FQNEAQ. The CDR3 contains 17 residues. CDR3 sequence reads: CASSSTQRLAEYYEQYF.

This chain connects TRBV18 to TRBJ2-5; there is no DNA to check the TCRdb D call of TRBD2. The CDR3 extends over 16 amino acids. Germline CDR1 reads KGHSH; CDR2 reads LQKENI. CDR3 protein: CASSPDAGPRQETQYF.

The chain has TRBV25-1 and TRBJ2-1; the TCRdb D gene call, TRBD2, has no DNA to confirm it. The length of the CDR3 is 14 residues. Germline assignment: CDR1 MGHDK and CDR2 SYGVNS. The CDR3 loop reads CASSERGPYNEQFF.

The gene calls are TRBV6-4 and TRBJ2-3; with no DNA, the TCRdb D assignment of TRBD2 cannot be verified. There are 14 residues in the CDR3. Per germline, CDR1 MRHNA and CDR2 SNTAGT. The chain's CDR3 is CASILARCTDTQYF.

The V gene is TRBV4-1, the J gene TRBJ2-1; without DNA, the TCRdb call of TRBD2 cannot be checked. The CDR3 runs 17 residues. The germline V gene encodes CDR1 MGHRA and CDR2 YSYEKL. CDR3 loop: CASSQQSGPSSYNEQFF.

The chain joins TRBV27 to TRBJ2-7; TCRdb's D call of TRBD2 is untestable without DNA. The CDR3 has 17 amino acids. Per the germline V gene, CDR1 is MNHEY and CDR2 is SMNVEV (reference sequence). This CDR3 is CASSFLSGDAFSYEQYF.

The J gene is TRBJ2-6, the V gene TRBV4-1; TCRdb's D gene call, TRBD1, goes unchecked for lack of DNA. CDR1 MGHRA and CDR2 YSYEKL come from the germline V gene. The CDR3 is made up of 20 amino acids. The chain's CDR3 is CASSQAPPGQMAAGANVLTF.

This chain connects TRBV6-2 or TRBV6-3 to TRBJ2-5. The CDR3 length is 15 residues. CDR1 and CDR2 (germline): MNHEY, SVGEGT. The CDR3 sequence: CASSYSIGLGETQYF.

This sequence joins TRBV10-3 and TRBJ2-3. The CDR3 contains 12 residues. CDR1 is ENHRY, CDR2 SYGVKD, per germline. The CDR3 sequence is CAISKETDTQYF.

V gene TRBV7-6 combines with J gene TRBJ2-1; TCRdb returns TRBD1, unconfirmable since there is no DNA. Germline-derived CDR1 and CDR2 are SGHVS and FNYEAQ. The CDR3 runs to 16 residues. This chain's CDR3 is CASSLKRDQSYNEQFF.

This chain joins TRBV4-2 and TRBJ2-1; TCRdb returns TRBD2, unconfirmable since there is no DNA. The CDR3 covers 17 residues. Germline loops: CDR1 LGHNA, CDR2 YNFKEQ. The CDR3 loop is CASSQEVGLIPYNEQFF.

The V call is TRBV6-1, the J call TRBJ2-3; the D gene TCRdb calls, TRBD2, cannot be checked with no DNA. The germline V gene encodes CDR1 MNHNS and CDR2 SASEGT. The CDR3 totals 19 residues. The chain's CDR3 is CASSTTGTSGVISTDTQYF.

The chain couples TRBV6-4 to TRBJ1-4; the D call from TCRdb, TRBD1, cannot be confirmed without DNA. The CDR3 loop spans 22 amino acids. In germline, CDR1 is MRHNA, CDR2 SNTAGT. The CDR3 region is CASSDSRVVKWDSTTNEKGLFF.

This CDR3 reads CASSMDRGWTEAFF. The V and J genes are TRBV11-2 and TRBJ1-1; TCRdb designates TRBD1, a call that cannot be tested without DNA. This CDR3 is 14 amino acids long. CDR1 and CDR2 (germline): SGHAT, FQNNGV. Looking up the rest from reference TRBV11-2 and TRBJ1-1 gives the full variable domain: EAGVAQSPRYKIIEKRQSVAFWCNPISGHATLYWYQQILGQGPKLLIQFQNNGVVDDSQLPKDRFSAERLKGVDSTLKIQPAKLEDSAVYLCASSMDRGWTEAFFGQGTRLTVV.

The CDR3 is CASSWGARLETEAFF. The V and J genes are TRBV12-3 or TRBV12-4 and TRBJ1-1; TCRdb lists TRBD1, though no DNA is available to test this call. CDR3 length: 15 amino acids.

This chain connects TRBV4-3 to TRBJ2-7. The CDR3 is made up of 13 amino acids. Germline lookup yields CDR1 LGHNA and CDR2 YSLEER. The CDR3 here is CASSQGPGYEQYF.

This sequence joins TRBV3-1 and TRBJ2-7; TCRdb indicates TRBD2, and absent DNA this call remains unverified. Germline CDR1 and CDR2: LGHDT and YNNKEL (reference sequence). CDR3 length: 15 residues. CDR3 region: CASSQDRSSGHEQYF.

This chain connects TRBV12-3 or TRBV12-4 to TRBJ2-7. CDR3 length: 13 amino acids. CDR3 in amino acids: CATKMGSSYEQYF.

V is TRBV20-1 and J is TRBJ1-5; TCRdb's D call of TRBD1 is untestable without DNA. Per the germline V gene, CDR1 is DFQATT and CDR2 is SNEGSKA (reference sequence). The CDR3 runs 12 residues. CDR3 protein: CSTQVPGQPQHF.